This T cell receptor (beta chain) was sequenced in a study of CD8 T cells in ankylosing spondylitis. General observations from the study: In synovial fluid and blood from reactive arthritis, some motif variants were previously reported. Within ankylosing spondylitis blood, a TCR beta motif made up of eight highly homologous variants appeared to be characteristic. Disease-linked clones, CD8+, were relatively rare in peripheral blood. Significant enrichment of disease-linked clones was reported in matched ankylosing spondylitis synovial fluid.

This CDR3 spans 12 amino acids. CDR1 is DFQATT and CDR2 is SNEGSKA in the germline V gene (reference sequence). V shed 7 bases and J 3 bases; nucleotides not matched to a gene: 6. Using quantitative 5'-RACE with molecular barcodes, the authors made TCR beta libraries. MiXCR, applied by TCRdb to the 5' RACE reads, yields one record per CDR3 protein. The table records about 800,000 distinct CDR3 sequences, approximately 10% of them present only once. This clonotype was counted only a few times. Its antigen is not known. Sequencing used blood, either unsorted or a sorted T cell fraction (not recorded which). The source of this sequence is a male donor with ankylosing spondylitis. The rearrangement links TRBV20-1 to TRBJ2-7, with 7 bases fitting TRBD2. Written as DNA, the CDR3 is TGCAGTGTTCGGGCGGGAGACTACGAGCAGTACTTC. Protein: CSVRAGDYEQYF.